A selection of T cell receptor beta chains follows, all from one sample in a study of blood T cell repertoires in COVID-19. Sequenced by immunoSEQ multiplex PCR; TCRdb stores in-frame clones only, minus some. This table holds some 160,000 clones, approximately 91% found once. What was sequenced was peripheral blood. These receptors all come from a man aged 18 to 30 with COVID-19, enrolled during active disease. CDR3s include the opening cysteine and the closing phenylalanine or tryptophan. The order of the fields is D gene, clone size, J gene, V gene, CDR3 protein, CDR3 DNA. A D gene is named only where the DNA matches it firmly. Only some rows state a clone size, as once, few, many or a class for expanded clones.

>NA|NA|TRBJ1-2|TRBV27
CASSPAFGGTGYTF
TGTGCCAGCAGTCCCGCCTTTGGAGGCACTGGCTACACCTTC
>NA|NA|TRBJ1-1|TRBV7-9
CASSLAGRGTEAFF
TGTGCCAGCAGCTTAGCAGGACGGGGCACTGAAGCTTTCTTT
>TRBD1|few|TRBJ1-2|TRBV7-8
CASSLMGQGSYGYTF
TGTGCCAGCAGCTTAATGGGACAGGGTTCCTATGGCTACACCTTC
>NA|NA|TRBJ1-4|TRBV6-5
CASRRGNEKLLF
TGTGCCAGCAGAAGGGGTAATGAAAAACTGCTTTTT
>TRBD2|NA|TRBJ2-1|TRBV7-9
CASSLVSSGPYNEQFF
TGTGCCAGCAGCTTAGTCTCTAGCGGACCCTACAATGAGCAGTTCTTC
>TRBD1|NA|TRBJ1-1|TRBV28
CASSVRDRGKAFF
TGTGCCAGCAGTGTCCGGGACAGGGGAAAAGCTTTCTTT
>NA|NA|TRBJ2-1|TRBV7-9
CASSSAGRSYNEQFF
TGTGCCAGCAGCTCAGCGGGCCGCTCCTACAATGAGCAGTTCTTC
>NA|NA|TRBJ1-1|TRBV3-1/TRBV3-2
CASSQQGNTEAFF
TGTGCCAGCAGCCAACAGGGGAACACTGAAGCTTTCTTT
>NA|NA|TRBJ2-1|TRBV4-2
CASSQELGVVGDEQFF
TGTGCCAGCAGCCAAGAGTTAGGGGTGGTAGGGGATGAGCAGTTCTTC
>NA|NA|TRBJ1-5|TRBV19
CASTTLEGPSNQPQHF
TGTGCCAGTACCACCTTGGAGGGGCCTAGCAATCAGCCCCAGCATTTT
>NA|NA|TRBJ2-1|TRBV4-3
CASSQAPLSSYNEQFF
TGCGCCAGCAGCCAAGCCCCCTTGAGCTCCTACAATGAGCAGTTCTTC
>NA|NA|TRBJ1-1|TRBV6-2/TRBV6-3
CASSYGLLNTEAFF
TGTGCCAGCAGTTACGGACTGTTGAACACTGAAGCTTTCTTT
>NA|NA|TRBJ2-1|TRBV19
CASSTIEGGQFF
TGTGCCAGTAGTACCATAGAAGGGGGGCAGTTCTTC
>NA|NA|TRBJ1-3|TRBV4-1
CASSSDWSSGNTIYF
TGCGCCAGCAGCTCCGACTGGAGCTCTGGAAACACCATATATTTT
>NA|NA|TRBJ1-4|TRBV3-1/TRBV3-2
CASSQDRRAHPTNEKLFF
TGTGCCAGCAGCCAAGATCGGAGAGCTCACCCAACTAATGAAAAACTGTTTTTT
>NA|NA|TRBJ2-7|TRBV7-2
CASSLEGSGVVSYEQYF
TGTGCCAGCAGCTTAGAGGGGTCGGGAGTGGTATCCTACGAGCAGTACTTC
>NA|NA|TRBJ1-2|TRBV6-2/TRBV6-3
CASSYPRDNYGYTF
TGTGCCAGCAGTTACCCCCGCGATAACTATGGCTACACCTTC
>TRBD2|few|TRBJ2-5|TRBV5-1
CASSTLAGGPAETQYF
TGCGCCAGCAGCACTCTAGCGGGAGGGCCGGCTGAGACCCAGTACTTC
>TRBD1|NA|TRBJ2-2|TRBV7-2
CASSLAQGQNTGELFF
TGTGCCAGCAGCTTAGCGCAGGGACAGAATACCGGGGAGCTGTTTTTT
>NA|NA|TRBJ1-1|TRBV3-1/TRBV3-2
CASSAKQGNTEAFF
TGTGCCAGCAGCGCCAAACAGGGGAACACTGAAGCTTTCTTT
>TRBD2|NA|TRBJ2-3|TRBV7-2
CASSSMGLATDTQYF
TGTGCCAGCAGCTCGATGGGACTAGCTACAGATACGCAGTATTTT
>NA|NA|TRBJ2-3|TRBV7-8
CASSPDRYTDTQYF
TGTGCCAGCAGCCCCGACAGGTACACAGATACGCAGTATTTT
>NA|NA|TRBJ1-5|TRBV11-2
CASSLDLNQPQHF
TGTGCCAGCAGCTTAGACCTCAATCAGCCCCAGCATTTT
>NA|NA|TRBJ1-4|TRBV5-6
CASSPGSNEKLFF
TGTGCCAGCAGCCCAGGATCTAATGAAAAACTGTTTTTT
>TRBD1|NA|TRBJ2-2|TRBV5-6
CASSRQGAGTGELFF
TGTGCCAGCAGTCGTCAGGGGGCGGGCACCGGGGAGCTGTTTTTT